This TCR beta chain was documented in a study of identical twins (dated by TCRdb to about 2016). Notes on the research overall: The study deep-sequenced TCR alpha and beta repertoires from monozygotic twins, unrelated adults of various ages and cord blood to test whether fetal clonotypes persist. To rule out contamination, replicate twin experiments were performed at different times with different library preparation protocols. General findings and caveats noted by the study authors: Compared with coincidental sharing between unrelated individuals, an excess of low generation-probability sequences was observed among out-of-frame TCR alpha sequences shared between twins. Excess twin sharing in beta out-of-frame sequences was weaker because fewer shared sequences lowered the signal-to-noise ratio. Recombination models systematically underestimated out-of-frame TCR alpha sharing in monozygotic twins but agreed with sharing between unrelated individuals. Zero-insertion analyses could be partly confounded by invariant T cells such as MAIT and iNKT, though diverse VJ usage argued against such confounding for most clonotypes. Fewer insertions were carried by abundant cord blood beta clonotypes; a weaker similar trend was observed in young adult naive repertoires, while no such trend was observed in memory repertoires. Conclusions relied on cross-sectional statistical analysis, since the same donors could not be followed over many years.

This clonotype has just a few counts. Its antigen target is currently unknown. No quality values exist for individual bases; no much larger clone is one base distant. Libraries were made using 5' RACE. Sequencing relied on an Illumina HiSeq 2000. Template switching introduced a universal primer binding site; the final cDNA contained a unique molecular identifier, enabling accurate counting of TCR cDNA molecules. First-strand cDNA for TCR alpha and beta chains was synthesized from specific primers in the conserved constant-segment region. To control for contamination, every cDNA library was double barcoded, receiving both a SMART-Mk sample barcode and Illumina barcodes. TruSeq adapter sequences along with Illumina sample barcodes were introduced in two successive PCR steps. TCR alpha and beta cDNA libraries were sequenced on the Illumina HiSeq platform with custom primers. The paper's data handling went like this. Raw reads were processed with MiGEC to extract unique molecular identifiers, and MiXCR was used to determine CDR3 positions. Recombination models were inferred per individual with the repgenHMM and IGoR tools using an EM algorithm. Shared clonotypes were analyzed with the tcR package in R, and sharing was normalized by the product of cloneset sizes. Out-of-frame nonproductive sequences were analyzed to study raw recombination free of thymic and clonal selection effects. TCRdb passed the public sequencing reads through fastp at Q25 and MiXCR, retaining productive beta sequences. Entries are consolidated by CDR3 protein sequence, retaining the most common genes and DNA. None of the V and J calls come from the authors' own analysis; TCRdb made them. Present in this sample are a few hundred thousand distinct CDR3 sequences, more than 9% of which were seen just once. The top ten hold under 3% of the sample.

Every donor in the study was a healthy Caucasian. Three pairs of female monozygotic twins, all aged 18 to 29 years, were included in the twin cohort. The RNA used for TCR libraries was isolated from peripheral blood mononuclear cells. The CDR3 numbers 15 residues from cysteine through phenylalanine. Just the 45-base CDR3 DNA is kept, in frame starting at base 1. In the germline V gene, CDR1 corresponds to MDHEN and CDR2 to SYDVKM. V lost 7 bases and J lost 0 bases; the stretch between them is 16 bases long. These data were also filed under a second study, of yellow fever vaccine responses in identical twins. Per the second study: The T cell response to vaccination in identical twins was reported by the authors to appear partly convergent and partly personalized. In the study, vaccine-responding T cell clones were precisely tracked in identical twins.

The material sequenced was PBMCs. This clonotype originated in a woman between 18 and 29 years old in good health. This chain joins TRBV28 to TRBJ2-7; there is no confident call for the D gene. The CDR3 region reads CASTPLLRSSYEQYF. The nucleotide sequence reads TGTGCCAGCACCCCGCTCCTACGGAGCTCCTACGAGCAGTACTTC.